The 14 T cell receptor beta chains presented below share a single source sample, sequenced in a study of T cell responses to AZD1222 COVID-19 vaccine (dated by TCRdb to about 2021). The meaning of the sample's time point label: baseline before first vaccination. The method was the immunoSEQ multiplex PCR assay. Entries here come from immuneACCESS through TCRdb and include only in-frame sequences with V and J called. Some clones fail to appear in such tables; in the studies checked, an unresolved V gene covers under half of the shortfall, and the cause of the remainder is unknown. The sample contains 150,000 to 180,000 clones, roughly 90% of them found a single time. The ten largest clones represent 3% to 3.5% of the sample. This material consisted of peripheral blood, taken on day 0 of AZD1222 vaccination. The receptors stem from an adult in good health.

V gene TRBV27 combines with J gene TRBJ1-2; D is unclear. V was pared by 5 bases and J by 2 bases, with 15 bases between. The germline V gene has CDR1 MNHEY and CDR2 SMNVEV (reference sequence). The CDR3 is 15 residues long. The CDR3 DNA reads as TGTGCCAGCAGTCCGCACCCCCCCAGGAACTATGGCTACACCTTC. It encodes CASSPHPPRNYGYTF.

V and J are TRBV7-8 and TRBJ2-7, with a weak D call TRBD1 (6 bases). The CDR3 totals 13 residues. Trimming removed 3 bases from V and 3 bases from J, with 9 bases in between. Germline assignment: CDR1 SGHVS and CDR2 FQNEAQ. In DNA, the CDR3 is TGTGCCAGCAGCTTGGGACAAGACTACGAGCAGTACTTC. Its translation: CASSLGQDYEQYF.

The chain employs TRBV10-3 and TRBJ2-7; TRBD1 matches at 7 bases. Germline lookup yields CDR1 ENHRY and CDR2 SYGVKD. V trimming: 2 bases; J trimming: 5 bases; junction bases outside the gene matches: 9. The CDR3 sequence is 15 residues long. CDR3 in amino acids: CAISEPRQGAHEQYF. In DNA, the CDR3 is TGTGCCATCAGTGAGCCCCGACAGGGTGCCCACGAGCAGTACTTC.

The gene calls are TRBV2 and TRBJ1-4, with D tentatively TRBD1 (6 bases). CDR3 length: 14 residues. Between the trimmed V and J ends, which lost 4 bases and 7 bases, there was a span of 13 bases. Germline CDR1 is SNHLY and CDR2 is FYNNEI. CDR3 region: CASSGTEDLEKLFF. In DNA, the CDR3 is TGTGCCAGCAGTGGGACAGAAGACCTTGAAAAACTGTTTTTT.

V usage is TRBV6-5 and J usage is TRBJ2-7, with D tentatively TRBD1 (6 bases). CDR1 and CDR2 from the germline V gene are MNHEY and SVGAGI. This CDR3 comprises 12 residues. V lost 5 bases and J lost 6, with 11 bases in between. CDR3: CASSPEGGEQYF. CDR3 bases: TGTGCCAGCAGTCCCGAAGGGGGCGAGCAGTACTTC.

The chain links TRBV7-2 to TRBJ1-2; tentatively, D is TRBD1 (5 bases). The V gene's germline CDR1 is SGHTA and CDR2 FQGNSA. This CDR3 contains 15 residues. The V gene lost 5 bases and the J gene lost 3 bases, with 16 bases spanning the gap. CDR3 in amino acids: CASSPRYGADYGYTF. The CDR3 DNA sequence: TGTGCCAGCAGCCCTAGGTACGGGGCCGACTATGGCTACACCTTC.

This chain links TRBV4-2 with TRBJ1-1; maybe TRBD1 (6 bases). V shed 4 bases and J shed 7 bases, with 13 bases lying between them. The V gene's germline CDR1 is LGHNA and CDR2 YNFKEQ. The CDR3 runs 13 residues. CDR3 loop: CASSPFGGGEAFF. Here the CDR3 DNA reads TGTGCCAGCAGCCCCTTTGGGGGCGGTGAAGCTTTCTTT.

This clone turned up a few times. V gene TRBV6-5 combines with J gene TRBJ1-3, with no clear D. The germline V gene encodes CDR1 MNHEY and CDR2 SVGAGI. V gave up 8 bases and J gave up 4 bases, with 15 bases separating them. CDR3 length: 14 amino acids. The CDR3 spells CASSLMGDGNTIYF. In nucleotides, the CDR3 is TGTGCCAGCTCCCTGATGGGAGACGGAAACACCATATATTTT.

In nucleotides, the CDR3 is TGTGCCAGCAGGGGGGCAGCGTCCTACGAGCAGTACTTC. This sequence encodes CASRGAASYEQYF. This chain joins TRBV25-1 and TRBJ2-7, with D tentatively TRBD1 (6 bases). The CDR3 is made up of 13 amino acids. V lost 6 bases and J lost 1, with 10 bases in between. CDR1 and CDR2 (germline): MGHDK, SYGVNS.

The V and J genes are TRBV5-6 and TRBJ1-2, with D tentatively TRBD1 (6 bases). V lost 2 bases, J lost 1 base, and 12 bases lay in between. The CDR3 is made up of 15 amino acids. Per the germline V gene, CDR1 is SGHDT and CDR2 is YYEEEE. DNA of the CDR3: TGTGCCAGCAGCTTCCGGGACAACTTTAACTATGGCTACACCTTC. Translated, it gives CASSFRDNFNYGYTF.

The CDR3 nucleotides read TGCGCCAGCAGCTTGGACGGGGGGAACACTGAAGCTTTCTTT. This sequence encodes CASSLDGGNTEAFF. V usage is TRBV5-1 and J usage is TRBJ1-1; a weak D match, TRBD1 (5 bases). Germline V gene sequence: CDR1 SGHRS, CDR2 YFSETQ. The CDR3 length is 14 residues. Trimming left V 0 bases short and J 1 base short, with 7 bases between.

The chain couples TRBV6-5 to TRBJ2-7, with D hard to call. CDR3 length: 12 amino acids. Germline V gene data show CDR1 as MNHEY and CDR2 as SVGAGI. Trimming stripped 7 bases from V and 2 bases from J, with 9 bases between. In DNA form, the CDR3 reads TGTGCCAGCATATCGGTGACCTACGAGCAGTACTTC. This translates into CASISVTYEQYF.

The rearrangement joins TRBV7-8 to TRBJ2-7; 8 bases fit TRBD2. V was pared by 6 bases and J by 6 bases, with 13 bases of the junction left unmatched. This CDR3 is built from 15 residues. The germline V gene has CDR1 SGHVS and CDR2 FQNEAQ. CDR3 loop: CASRPWSNGGGEQYF. The CDR3 region has the DNA TGTGCCAGCAGACCCTGGTCTAACGGGGGGGGCGAGCAGTACTTC. The full variable domain, completed using reference TRBV7-8 and TRBJ2-7, is GAGVSQSPRYKVAKRGQDVALRCDPISGHVSLFWYQQALGQGPEFLTYFQNEAQLDKSGLPSDRFFAERPEGSVSTLKIQRTQQEDSAVYLCASRPWSNGGGEQYFGPGTRLTVT.

The V gene is TRBV5-1, the J gene TRBJ1-2, with TRBD1 matching over 8 bases. J gave up 3 bases and V 6 bases, and 7 bases lay outside the gene matches. CDR3 length: 14 amino acids. Germline V gives CDR1 SGHRS, CDR2 YFSETQ. The CDR3 DNA is TGCGCCAGCAAACGGACAGGGATAGACTATGGCTACACCTTC. It translates to CASKRTGIDYGYTF.